This T cell receptor beta chain was observed in a study of shared clonotypes between healthy human individuals. Study background: A few men and a couple of women, aged 18 to 49, were donors. Study outcomes and limitations: At large depth, rarefaction still showed sorted-subset sequencing to be incomplete. Naive subsets tended to show greater estimated richness than memory subsets.

The germline CDR1 and CDR2 sequences are MDHEN and SYDVKM. The CDR3 runs to 17 residues. V lost 6 bases and J lost 0; bases outside the gene matches: 12. When replicate PCRs were run on sorted subsets, they used roughly 0.2 ug DNA, tens of thousands of T cell genomes. Sequencing was performed with immunoSEQ multiplex PCR; in TCRdb, only in-frame clones are kept and a portion is missing. Here the sample spans approximately 1,500,000 clones, roughly 97% being singletons. As to this clone: What it recognizes is unknown.

The V call is TRBV28, the J call TRBJ2-7, with 9 bases that match TRBD2. Input material: naive CD4+ T cells sorted from blood. Subset meaning: CD45RA+ positively selected. The receptor comes from a man aged 25-45 years in good health. Written as DNA, the CDR3 is TGTGCCAGCAGATTAGCCCTGACTAGCGGAAGCTCCTACGAGCAGTACTTC. This encodes CASRLALTSGSSYEQYF.